Sequencing of this T cell receptor (beta chain) was carried out in a study of PD-1 blockade in classical Hodgkin lymphoma. The time point is: cycle 4 day 1 (C4D1), after less than 7 weeks of nivolumab. Each patient's relapse followed autologous stem cell transplantation, and brentuximab vedotin exposure varied. The CDR3 extends over 18 amino acids. Per the germline V gene, CDR1 is SGHRS and CDR2 is YFSETQ. V lost 4 bases, J lost 2 bases, and 17 bases stayed unmatched. TCRdb keeps only in-frame clones here, not all; method: immunoSEQ multiplex PCR. Of under 20,000 clones listed, around three quarters are singletons.

Sequences were derived from peripheral blood mononuclear cells (PBMCs), sampled before the fourth cycle of nivolumab. J is TRBJ1-2 and V is TRBV5-1; 7 bases align to TRBD1. This receptor was identified in a human donor with classical Hodgkin lymphoma. The CDR3 spells CASSSQPGQTTSNYGYTF. CDR3 nucleotides: TGCGCCAGCAGCAGCCAACCGGGACAGACAACATCCAACTATGGCTACACCTTC. Combining the CDR3 with reference TRBV5-1 and TRBJ1-2 gives the whole variable domain KAGVTQTPRYLIKTRGQQVTLSCSPISGHRSVSWYQQTPGQGLQFLFEYFSETQRNKGNFPGRFSGRQFSNSRSEMNVSTLELGDSALYLCASSSQPGQTTSNYGYTFGSGTRLTVV.